Sequencing of this T cell receptor (beta chain) was carried out in a study of T cell repertoires in cytomegalovirus infection. About the research overall: Indicated by public TCR beta signatures were CMV infection and matching HLA type.

From the reads, TCRdb called clonotypes with MiXCR, one entry per CDR3 protein. The table has 300,000 to 400,000 distinct CDR3 sequences, more than 9% seen once. Overall study findings and caveats: Dominating the ex vivo response were HLA-C-restricted CMV-specific TCR beta clonotypes. Cumulated frequencies of public TCR beta families served to identify carriers of CMV plus the relevant HLA.

Points on this clonotype: Its antigen is undetermined.

Germline V gene lookup returns CDR1 KGHDR and CDR2 SFDVKD. Trimming removed 2 bases at V and 2 bases at J, with 12 bases between. This CDR3 is 16 amino acids long. This chain uses TRBV24-1 with TRBJ2-1; tentative D call: TRBD2 (5 bases). The specimen was PBMCs. The clonotype originates from a human donor in good health (CMV status not recorded). Some clones in this sample may be carry-over from other donors' samples. CDR3 DNA sequence: TGTGCCACCAGTGATTCCGCGGGTCAGGCCTACAATGAGCAGTTCTTC. Protein sequence: CATSDSAGQAYNEQFF.